The clone carrying this TCR beta chain showed up many times. Trimming removed 5 bases from V and 8 bases from J; junction bases left unmatched: 6. Germline CDR1 is MNHEY and CDR2 is SVGAGI. The CDR3 has 15 amino acids. The data belong to a study of early T cells in non-severe SARS-CoV-2 infection. Tagging with unique molecular identifiers was applied to individual cDNA molecules. TCRdb fed the 5' RACE reads into MiXCR, producing one record per CDR3 protein. The repertoire holds around 30,000 distinct CDR3 sequences, with 5.5% to 6% as singletons. The sequence came from an adult who was a healthcare worker with PCR-confirmed SARS-CoV-2 infection or an uninfected control (not recorded which). Sequenced sample: whole blood. The rearrangement joins TRBV6-5 to TRBJ1-6, with 10 bases matching TRBD1. CDR3 sequence reads: CASSPGQGVYSPLHF. CDR3 DNA sequence: TGTGCCAGCAGTCCCGGACAGGGGGTATATTCACCCCTCCACTTT.